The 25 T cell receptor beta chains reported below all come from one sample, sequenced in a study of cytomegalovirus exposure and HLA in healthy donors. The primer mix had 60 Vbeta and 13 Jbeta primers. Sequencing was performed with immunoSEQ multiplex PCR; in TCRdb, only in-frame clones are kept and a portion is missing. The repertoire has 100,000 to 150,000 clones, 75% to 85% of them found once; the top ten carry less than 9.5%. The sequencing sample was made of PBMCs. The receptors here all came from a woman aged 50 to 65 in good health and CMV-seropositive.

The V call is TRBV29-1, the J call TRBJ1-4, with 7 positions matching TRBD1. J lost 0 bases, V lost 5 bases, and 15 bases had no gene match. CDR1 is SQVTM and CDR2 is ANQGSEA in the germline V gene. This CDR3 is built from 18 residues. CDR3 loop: CSVFRQGTWHATNEKLFF. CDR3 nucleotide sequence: TGCAGCGTTTTCCGACAGGGAACATGGCATGCAACTAATGAAAAACTGTTTTTT. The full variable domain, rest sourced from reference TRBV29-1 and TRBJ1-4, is SAVISQKPSRDICQRGTSLTIQCQVDSQVTMMFWYRQQPGQSLTLIATANQGSEATYESGFVIDKFPISRPNLTFSTLTVSNMSPEDSSIYLCSVFRQGTWHATNEKLFFGSGTQLSVL.

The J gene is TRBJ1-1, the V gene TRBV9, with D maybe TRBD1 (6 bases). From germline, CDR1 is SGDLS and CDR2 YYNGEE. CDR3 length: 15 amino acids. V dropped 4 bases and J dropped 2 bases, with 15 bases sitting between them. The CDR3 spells CASSLGGALNTEAFF. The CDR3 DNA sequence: TGTGCCAGCAGCCTGGGGGGGGCGCTTAACACTGAAGCTTTCTTT.

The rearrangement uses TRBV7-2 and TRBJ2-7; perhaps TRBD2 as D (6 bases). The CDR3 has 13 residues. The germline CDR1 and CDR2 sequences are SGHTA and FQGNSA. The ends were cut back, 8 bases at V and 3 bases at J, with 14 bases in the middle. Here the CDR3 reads CASGGNRNYEQYF. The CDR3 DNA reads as TGTGCCAGCGGGGGGAACCGCAACTACGAGCAGTACTTC.

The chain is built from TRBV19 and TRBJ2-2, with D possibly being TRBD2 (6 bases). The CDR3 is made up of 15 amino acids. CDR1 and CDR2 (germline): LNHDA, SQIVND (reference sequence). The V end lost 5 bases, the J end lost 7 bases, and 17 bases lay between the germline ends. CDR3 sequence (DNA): TGTGCCAGTAGTCCAAGACTAGTTTTAGGCGGGGAGCTGTTTTTT. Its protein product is CASSPRLVLGGELFF. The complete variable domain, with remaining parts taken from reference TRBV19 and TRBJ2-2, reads DGGITQSPKYLFRKEGQNVTLSCEQNLNHDAMYWYRQDPGQGLRLIYYSQIVNDFQKGDIAEGYSVSREKKESFPLTVTSAQKNPTAFYLCASSPRLVLGGELFFGEGSRLTVL.

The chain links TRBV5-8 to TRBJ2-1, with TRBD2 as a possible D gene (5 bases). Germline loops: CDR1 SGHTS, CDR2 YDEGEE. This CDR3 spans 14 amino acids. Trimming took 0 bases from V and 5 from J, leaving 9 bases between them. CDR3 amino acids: CASSLVAGHNEQFF. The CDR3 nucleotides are TGTGCCAGCAGCTTGGTCGCGGGCCACAATGAGCAGTTCTTC.

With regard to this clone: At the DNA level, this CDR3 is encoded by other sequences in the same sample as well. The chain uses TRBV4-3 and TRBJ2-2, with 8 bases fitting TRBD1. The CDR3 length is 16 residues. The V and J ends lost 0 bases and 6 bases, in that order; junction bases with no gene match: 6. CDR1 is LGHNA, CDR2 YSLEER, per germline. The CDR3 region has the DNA TGCGCCAGCAGCCAAGAGCAGGGGGCCCCCGCCGGGGAGCTGTTTTTT. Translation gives CASSQEQGAPAGELFF.

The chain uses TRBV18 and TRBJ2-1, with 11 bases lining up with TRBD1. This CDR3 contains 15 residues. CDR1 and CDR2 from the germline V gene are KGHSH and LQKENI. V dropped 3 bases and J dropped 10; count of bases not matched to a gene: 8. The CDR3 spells CASSPGTGGIGEQFF. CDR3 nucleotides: TGTGCCAGCTCACCTGGGACAGGGGGTATAGGCGAGCAGTTCTTC.

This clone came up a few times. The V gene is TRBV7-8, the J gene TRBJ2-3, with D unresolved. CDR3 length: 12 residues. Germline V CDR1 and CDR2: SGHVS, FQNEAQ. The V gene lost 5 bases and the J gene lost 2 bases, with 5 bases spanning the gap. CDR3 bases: TGTGCCAGCAGCCGACACACAGATACGCAGTATTTT. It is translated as CASSRHTDTQYF.

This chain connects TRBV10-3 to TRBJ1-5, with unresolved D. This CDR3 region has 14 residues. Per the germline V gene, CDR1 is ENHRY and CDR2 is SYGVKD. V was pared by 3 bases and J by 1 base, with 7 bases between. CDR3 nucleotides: TGTGCCATCAGTGACCCGGGGAGCAATCAGCCCCAGCATTTT. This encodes CAISDPGSNQPQHF.

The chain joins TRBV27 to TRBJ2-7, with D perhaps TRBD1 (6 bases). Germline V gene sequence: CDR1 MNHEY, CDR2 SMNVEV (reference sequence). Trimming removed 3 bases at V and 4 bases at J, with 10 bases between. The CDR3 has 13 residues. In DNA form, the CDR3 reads TGTGCCAGCAGTTTGCAGGGGTCTTACGAGCAGTACTTC. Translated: CASSLQGSYEQYF.

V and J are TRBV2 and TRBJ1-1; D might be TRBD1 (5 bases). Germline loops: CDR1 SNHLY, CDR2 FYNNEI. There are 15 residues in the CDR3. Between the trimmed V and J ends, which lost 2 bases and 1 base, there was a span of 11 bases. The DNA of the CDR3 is TGTGCCAGCAGTGAATTTCCCGGACAGAACACTGAAGCTTTCTTT. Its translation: CASSEFPGQNTEAFF.

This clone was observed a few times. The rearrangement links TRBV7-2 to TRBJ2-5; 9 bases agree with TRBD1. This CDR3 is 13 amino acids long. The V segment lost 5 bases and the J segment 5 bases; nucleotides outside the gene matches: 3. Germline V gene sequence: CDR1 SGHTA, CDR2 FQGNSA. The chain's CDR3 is CASSEGTGETQYF. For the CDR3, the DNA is TGTGCCAGCAGCGAAGGGACAGGGGAGACCCAGTACTTC.

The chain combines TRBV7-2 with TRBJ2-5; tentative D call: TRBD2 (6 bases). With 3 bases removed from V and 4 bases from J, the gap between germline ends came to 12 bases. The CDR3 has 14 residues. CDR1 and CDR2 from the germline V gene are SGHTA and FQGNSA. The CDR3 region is CASSLWREGETQYF. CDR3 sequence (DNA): TGTGCCAGCAGCTTGTGGCGGGAAGGAGAGACCCAGTACTTC.

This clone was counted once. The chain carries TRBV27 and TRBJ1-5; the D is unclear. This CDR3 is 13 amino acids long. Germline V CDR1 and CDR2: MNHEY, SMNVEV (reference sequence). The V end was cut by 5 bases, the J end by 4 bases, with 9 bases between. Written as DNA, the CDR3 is TGTGCCAGCAGTCACCAGGTAAATCAGCCCCAGCATTTT. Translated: CASSHQVNQPQHF.

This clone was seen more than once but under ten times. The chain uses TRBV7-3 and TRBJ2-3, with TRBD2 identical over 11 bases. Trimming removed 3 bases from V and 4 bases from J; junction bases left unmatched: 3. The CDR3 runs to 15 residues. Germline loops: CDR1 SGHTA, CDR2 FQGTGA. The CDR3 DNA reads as TGTGCCAGCAGCTTGATAGCGGGGGGGTCAGATACGCAGTATTTT. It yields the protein CASSLIAGGSDTQYF.

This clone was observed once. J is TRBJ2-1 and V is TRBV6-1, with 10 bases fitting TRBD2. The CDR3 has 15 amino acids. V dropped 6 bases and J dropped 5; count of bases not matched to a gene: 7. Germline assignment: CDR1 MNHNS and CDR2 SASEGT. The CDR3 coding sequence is TGTGCCAGCAGGACTAGACTAGCGGGTAACAATGAGCAGTTCTTC. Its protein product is CASRTRLAGNNEQFF.

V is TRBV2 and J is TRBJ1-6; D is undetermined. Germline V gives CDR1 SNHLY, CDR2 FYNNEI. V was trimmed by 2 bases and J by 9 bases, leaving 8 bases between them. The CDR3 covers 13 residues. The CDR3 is CASSESLRSPLHF. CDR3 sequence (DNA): TGTGCCAGCAGTGAAAGCTTGCGTTCACCCCTCCACTTT.

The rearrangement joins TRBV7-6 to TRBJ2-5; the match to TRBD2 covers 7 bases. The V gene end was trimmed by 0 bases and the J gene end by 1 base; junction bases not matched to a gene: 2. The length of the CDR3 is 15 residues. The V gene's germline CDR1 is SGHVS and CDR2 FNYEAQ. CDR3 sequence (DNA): TGTGCCAGCAGCTTAGCGGGGGGGTTCCAAGAGACCCAGTACTTC. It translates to CASSLAGGFQETQYF. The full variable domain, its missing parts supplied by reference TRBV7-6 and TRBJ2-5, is GAGVSQSPRYKVTKRGQDVALRCDPISGHVSLYWYRQALGQGPEFLTYFNYEAQQDKSGLPNDRFSAERPEGSISTLTIQRTEQRDSAMYRCASSLAGGFQETQYFGPGTRLLVL.

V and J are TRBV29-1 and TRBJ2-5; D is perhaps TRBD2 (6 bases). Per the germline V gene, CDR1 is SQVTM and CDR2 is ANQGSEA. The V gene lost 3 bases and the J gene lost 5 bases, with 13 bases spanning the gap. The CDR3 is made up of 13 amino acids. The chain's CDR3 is CSVDRGSLETQYF. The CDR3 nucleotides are TGCAGCGTTGATCGGGGGTCCTTGGAGACCCAGTACTTC.

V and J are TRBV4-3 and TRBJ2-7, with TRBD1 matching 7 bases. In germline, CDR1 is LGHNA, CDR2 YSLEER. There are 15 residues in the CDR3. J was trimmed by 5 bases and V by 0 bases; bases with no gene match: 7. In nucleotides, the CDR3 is TGCGCCAGCAGCCAAGAGGGCAGGGGGAAGCACGAGCAGTACTTC. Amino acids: CASSQEGRGKHEQYF.

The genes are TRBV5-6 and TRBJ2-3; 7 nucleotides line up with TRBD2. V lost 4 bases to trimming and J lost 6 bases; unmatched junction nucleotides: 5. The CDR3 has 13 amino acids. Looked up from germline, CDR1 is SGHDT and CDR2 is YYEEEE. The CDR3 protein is CASSRGGGDTQYF. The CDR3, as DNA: TGTGCCAGCAGCCGCGGGGGAGGGGATACGCAGTATTTT.

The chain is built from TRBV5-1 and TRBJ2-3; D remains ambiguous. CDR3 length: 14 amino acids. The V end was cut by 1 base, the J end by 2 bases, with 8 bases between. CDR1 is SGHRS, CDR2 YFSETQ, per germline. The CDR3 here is CASSLSLSTDTQYF. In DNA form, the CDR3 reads TGCGCCAGCAGCTTGAGCTTATCCACAGATACGCAGTATTTT.

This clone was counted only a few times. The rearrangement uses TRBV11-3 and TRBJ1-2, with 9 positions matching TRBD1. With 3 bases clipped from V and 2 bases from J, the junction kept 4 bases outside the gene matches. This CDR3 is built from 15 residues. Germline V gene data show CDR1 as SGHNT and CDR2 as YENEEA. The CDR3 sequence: CASSFDRGSNYGYTF. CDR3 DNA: TGTGCCAGCAGCTTCGACAGGGGGTCCAACTATGGCTACACCTTC.

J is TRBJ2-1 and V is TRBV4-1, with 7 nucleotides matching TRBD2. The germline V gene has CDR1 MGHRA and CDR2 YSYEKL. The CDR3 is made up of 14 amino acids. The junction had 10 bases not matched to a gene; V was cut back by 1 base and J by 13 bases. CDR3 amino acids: CASSQGTAGALQFF. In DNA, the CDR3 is TGCGCCAGCAGCCAAGGAACCGCGGGAGCCCTCCAGTTCTTC.

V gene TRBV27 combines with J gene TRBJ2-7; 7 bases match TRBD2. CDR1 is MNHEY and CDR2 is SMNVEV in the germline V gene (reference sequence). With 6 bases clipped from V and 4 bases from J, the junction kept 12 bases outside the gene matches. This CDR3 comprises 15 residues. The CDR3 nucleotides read TGTGCCAGCAGATTTGGGAGGCTAGCGGTTTACGAGCAGTACTTC. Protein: CASRFGRLAVYEQYF.